The present entry profiles one T cell receptor (beta chain) with its context. Its target antigen remains unknown. Within one base of it there is no much larger clone, and no base qualities were kept. The sample originates from a study of cytomegalovirus exposure and HLA in healthy donors (dated by TCRdb to the late 2010s). For the wider study: According to a later analysis, one platform produced both the 110 or so validation repertoires and the approximately 660 repertoires of the first cohort. The study aimed to test whether cataloging public T cell receptors could reveal signatures of past pathogen exposure. In addition to the first cohort of 666 subjects, a separate validation cohort of 120 different subjects was used. The study combined high-throughput TCR immunosequencing, statistical association of individual TCRs with disease status, and machine learning to predict cytomegalovirus infection status.

V lost 8 bases and J lost 3 bases; the stretch between them is 14 bases long. Spanning cysteine to phenylalanine, the CDR3 consists of 14 amino acids. Only the CDR3 portion is preserved as DNA: 42 bases, with reading frame beginning at the first base. According to the germline V gene, CDR1 reads SNHLY and CDR2 reads FYNNEI. The donors were included in the validation cohort of over a hundred subjects, a group kept apart from the roughly 670-subject first cohort. Libraries were constructed by the immunoSEQ multiplex PCR assay. The paper's processing steps were these. A statistical classification framework was developed to diagnose cytomegalovirus status using the catalog of TCR beta chain sequences. In its TCRdb copy, this immuneACCESS table keeps in-frame sequences only and misses some clones. Where compared with another copy, unresolved V genes explain less than half of these, and the others have no known cause. The DNA was the basis for D and trimming; V, J and clone size are from that table. Present in this sample are fewer than 60,000 clones, about 93% of which were seen just once. The ten largest make up about 8% of the sample.

The full study reports these points: The classifier was reported to diagnose cytomegalovirus status with high specificity and sensitivity in both the original cohort and the validation cohort. A later analysis lacked HLA typing for the validation cohort, so it scored co-occurrence in that cohort across all 110 or so repertoires. The authors suggested that the approach could potentially be extended to other disease states and immunological phenotypes. A few of the identified cytomegalovirus-associated TCR beta chains were confirmed in vitro to be specific for cytomegalovirus antigens. Across donors, most TCR sequences were observed very rarely, whereas some public TCRs were present in many individuals. In the study, approximately 160 TCR beta chains were listed as associated with cytomegalovirus. A later analysis found that TCRs clustered in the first cohort also tended to co-occur in the 95 to 150 validation repertoires, with approximately 93% of cluster scores above 0.

The receptor's source is a woman between 18 and 30 years old in good health and CMV-seropositive. Material: PBMCs. The sequence links TRBV2 to TRBJ1-5; the D gene remains uncertain. The DNA reads as follows: TGTGCCAGCGCCCGGACGGGGATCAATCAGCCCCAGCATTTT. This gives the protein CASARTGINQPQHF.